The clone carrying this T cell receptor beta chain was counted between two and nine times. Isolated RNA was reverse transcribed into cDNA used as the sequencing template. The assay was immunoSEQ multiplex PCR, and TCRdb's table has in-frame clones only and misses some. The sample includes roughly 250,000 clones, around 67% seen only once; the top ten take approximately 1.2%. The CDR3 is 16 amino acids. V lost 7 bases and J 0 bases, leaving 16 bases between the germline ends. The record originates from a study of CD8+ T cells in alopecia areata. Study details: It was oral tofacitinib, at 5 to 10 mg twice daily, that treated patients received. The tofacitinib course ran for 6 to 18 months and was followed by 6 months off drug.

The sample in question was CD4+ T cells sorted from blood, obtained at week 0. This clonotype was sampled from a human donor with alopecia areata. The V and J genes are TRBV23-1 and TRBJ2-1, with D hard to call. TRBV23-1 qualifies as an ORF whose function is uncertain. CDR3 nucleotides: TGCGCCAGCATAGTCTCGAAGGGTAGCTCCTACAATGAGCAGTTCTTC. Its protein is CASIVSKGSSYNEQFF.